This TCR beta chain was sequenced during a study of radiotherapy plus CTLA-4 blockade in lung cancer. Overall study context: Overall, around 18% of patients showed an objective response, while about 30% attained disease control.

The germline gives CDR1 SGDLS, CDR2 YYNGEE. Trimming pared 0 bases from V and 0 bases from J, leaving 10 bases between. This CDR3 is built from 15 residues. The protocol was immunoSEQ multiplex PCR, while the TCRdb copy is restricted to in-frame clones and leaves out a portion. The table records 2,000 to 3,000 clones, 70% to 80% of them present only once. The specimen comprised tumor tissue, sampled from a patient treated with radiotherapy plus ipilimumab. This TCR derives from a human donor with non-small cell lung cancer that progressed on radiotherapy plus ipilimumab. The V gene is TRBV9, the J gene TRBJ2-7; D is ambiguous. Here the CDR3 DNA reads TGTGCCAGCAGCGTAGGAAGTTCCTACTCCTACGAGCAGTACTTC. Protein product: CASSVGSSYSYEQYF.